Sequencing of this T cell receptor (beta chain) was carried out in a study of blood T cells in healthy people across ages (dated by TCRdb to about 2015). Background on the whole study: Template switching captured roughly one uniquely barcoded TCR beta cDNA molecule per two T cells in model experiments. To track age-related changes in TCR beta repertoire diversity, the study relied on deep sequencing normalized with unique cDNA molecular identifiers. The donors were split into four age groups: young (average approximately 16 years), middle-aged (roughly 42), aged (62) and long-lived (approximately 80). Donors of different ages were randomly distributed across sequencing lanes to avoid experimental bias. Two additional independent replicas of 1 million unique cDNA reads from the same blood draw were analyzed for two donors (one aged 18 to 29 and one aged 80 or older). Study-wide conclusions, independent of this receptor: Compared with the aged group, more naive CD4+ T cells, fewer expanded clones and increased TCR diversity were shown by the long-lived group, suggesting age selection. As age increased, observed TCR beta diversity per million T cells dropped in a roughly linear way, and a significant reduction was already evident by age about 40. Estimates of total diversity based on one million sequenced T cells were considered lower bounds and underestimates. Because donor CMV infection status was unknown, age-related changes in expanded clonotypes were potentially confounded. The percentage of naive T cells measured by flow cytometry correlated strongly with observed TCR beta diversity. Since profiling was done on bulk unsorted PBMCs, naive and antigen-experienced compartments could not be conclusively compared.

Libraries came from 5' RACE. Sequencing took place on an Illumina HiSeq 2500. A second roughly 6 to 11 cycle PCR used a sample-barcoded 5' primer and a J-beta primer mix. A template-switch 5' adaptor carrying 12 random nucleotides introduced a unique molecular identifier onto each TCR beta cDNA molecule. At least 2.5 million CDR3-containing paired-end reads were obtained from each sample. All of the RNA was converted into first-strand cDNA using the Mint cDNA synthesis kit, with a TRBC-specific oligonucleotide serving as the primer. All cDNA was treated with uracil-DNA glycosylase and then went through a first 18-cycle PCR with the universal primers M1SS and BC2_uni_R. On the authors' methods: Normalization of each sample was performed by random selection of 1 million high-quality reads, each carrying a distinct molecular identifier. Instead of being binned into consensus sequences, reads with shared molecular identifiers were discarded. MiTCR, set to a Q25 quality threshold and the strictest error-elimination algorithm, was used for CDR3 identification, clonotype clustering and error correction. Lower-bound total TCR beta diversity was estimated with a nonparametric unseen species model using Euler transformation. TCRdb ran its own pipeline on the public reads, namely fastp trimming at Q25 and MiXCR clone calling, and kept in-frame beta chains. Merged by CDR3 protein, the rows form single entries marked with the most common genes and DNA. TCRdb, not the authors, supplied the V and J calls. This sample is represented by over 1,200,000 distinct CDR3 sequences; roughly 59% of them were singletons. Together, the top ten hold 6.5% to 8% of the sample.

The roughly 39 donors, aged 6 to 90 years, were systemically healthy Caucasian individuals from Russia. Each donor gave 8 to 10 milliliters of peripheral blood, collected into EDTA-treated Vacutainer tubes. Ficoll-Paque density-gradient centrifugation was used to isolate PBMCs, with at least 7 million obtained per sample. Total RNA was extracted from PBMCs with Trizol reagent, with at least 5 micrograms obtained per sample. Naive CD45RAhigh/CD27high T cell percentages were measured by flow cytometry on a PBMC aliquot from every donor. As for this clonotype: Its recognized antigen is unknown. Base qualities are missing; no much larger clone stands one base away.

Deletion took 3 bases off V and 5 bases off J, with a span of 11 bases between the germline ends. From the cysteine through the phenylalanine, the CDR3 covers 13 amino acids. Of all the DNA, just the CDR3 is kept, 39 bases in frame from base 1. Sequencing was carried out using blood. The receptor's source is a man aged 18 to 29 in good health. The chain uses TRBV12-3 or TRBV12-4 and TRBJ2-7, and the D gene may be TRBD1, 5 bases matching. The sequence in DNA is TGTGCCAGCAGTTTTTTCGGCAGGGACGAGCAGTACTTC. It encodes CASSFFGRDEQYF.